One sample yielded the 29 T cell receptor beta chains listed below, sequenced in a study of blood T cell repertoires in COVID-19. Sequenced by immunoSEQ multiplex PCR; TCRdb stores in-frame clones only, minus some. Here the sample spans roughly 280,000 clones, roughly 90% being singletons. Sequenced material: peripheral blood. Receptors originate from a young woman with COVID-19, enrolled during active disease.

CDR3 nucleotides: TGTGCCAGCAGCTCCTCGCGGGCCGGGGAGCTGTTTTTT. Protein sequence: CASSSSRAGELFF. The V gene is TRBV11-2, the J gene TRBJ2-2; D may be TRBD2 (5 bases). Looked up from germline, CDR1 is SGHAT and CDR2 is FQNNGV. This CDR3 has 13 amino acids. The V end lost 4 bases, the J end lost 6 bases, and 9 bases lay between the germline ends.

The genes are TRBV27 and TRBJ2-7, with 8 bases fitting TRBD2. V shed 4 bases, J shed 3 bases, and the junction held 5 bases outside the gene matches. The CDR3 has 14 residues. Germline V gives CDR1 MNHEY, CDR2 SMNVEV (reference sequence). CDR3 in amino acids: CASSSPGRDYEQYF. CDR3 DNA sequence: TGTGCCAGCAGTTCCCCCGGGAGGGACTACGAGCAGTACTTC.

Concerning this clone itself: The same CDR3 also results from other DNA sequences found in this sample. CDR3 DNA sequence: TGTGCCAGCAGCCCGGGACTAGCGGGTACGCAGTATTTT. This gives the protein CASSPGLAGTQYF. This chain uses TRBV6-2 or TRBV6-3 with TRBJ2-3; 12 positions agree with TRBD2. From germline, CDR1 is MNHEY and CDR2 SVGEGT. The CDR3 totals 13 residues. J gave up 8 bases and V 6 bases, and 3 bases lay outside the gene matches.

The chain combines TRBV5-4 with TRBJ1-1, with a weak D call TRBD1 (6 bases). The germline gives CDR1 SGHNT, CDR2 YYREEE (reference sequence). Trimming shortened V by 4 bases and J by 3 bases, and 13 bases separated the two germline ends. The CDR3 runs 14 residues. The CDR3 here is CASSPPDRYTEAFF. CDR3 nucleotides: TGTGCCAGCAGCCCGCCCGACAGGTACACTGAAGCTTTCTTT.

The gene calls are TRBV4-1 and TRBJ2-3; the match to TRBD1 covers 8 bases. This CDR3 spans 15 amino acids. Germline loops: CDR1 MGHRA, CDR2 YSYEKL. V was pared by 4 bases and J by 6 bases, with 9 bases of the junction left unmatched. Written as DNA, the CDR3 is TGCGCCAGCAGCCCCCGGGACAGGCGATCGGATACGCAGTATTTT. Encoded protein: CASSPRDRRSDTQYF.

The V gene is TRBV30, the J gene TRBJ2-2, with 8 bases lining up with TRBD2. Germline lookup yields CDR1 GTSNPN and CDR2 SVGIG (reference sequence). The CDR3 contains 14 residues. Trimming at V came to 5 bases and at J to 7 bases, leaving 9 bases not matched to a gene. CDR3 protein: CAWARGGAIGELFF. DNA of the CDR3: TGTGCCTGGGCCCGGGGGGGGGCGATCGGGGAGCTGTTTTTT.

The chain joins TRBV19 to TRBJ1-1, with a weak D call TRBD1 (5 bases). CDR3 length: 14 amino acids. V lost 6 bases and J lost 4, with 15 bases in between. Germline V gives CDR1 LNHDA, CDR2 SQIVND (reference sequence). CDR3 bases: TGTGCCAGTAGCCCCGGGGGACGCCCCACTGAAGCTTTCTTT. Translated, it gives CASSPGGRPTEAFF.

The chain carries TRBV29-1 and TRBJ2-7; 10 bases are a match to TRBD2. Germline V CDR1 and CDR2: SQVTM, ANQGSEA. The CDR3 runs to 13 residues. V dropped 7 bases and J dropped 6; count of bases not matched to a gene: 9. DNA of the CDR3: TGCAGCGGGGGGGTAGCGGGAGGCAGCGAGCAGTACTTC. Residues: CSGGVAGGSEQYF.

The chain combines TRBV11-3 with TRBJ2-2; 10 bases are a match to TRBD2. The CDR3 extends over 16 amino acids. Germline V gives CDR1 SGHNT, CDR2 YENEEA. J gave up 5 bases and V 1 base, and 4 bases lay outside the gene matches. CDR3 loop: CASSLASGSLTGELFF. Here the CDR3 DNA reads TGTGCCAGCAGCTTAGCTAGCGGGAGTTTGACCGGGGAGCTGTTTTTT.

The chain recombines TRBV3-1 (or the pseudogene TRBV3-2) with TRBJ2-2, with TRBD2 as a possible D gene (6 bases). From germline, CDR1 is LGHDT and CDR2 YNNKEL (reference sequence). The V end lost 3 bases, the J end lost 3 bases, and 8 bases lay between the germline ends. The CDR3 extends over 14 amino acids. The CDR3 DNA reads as TGTGCCAGCAGCCAGGCGGGGTACACCGGGGAGCTGTTTTTT. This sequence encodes CASSQAGYTGELFF.

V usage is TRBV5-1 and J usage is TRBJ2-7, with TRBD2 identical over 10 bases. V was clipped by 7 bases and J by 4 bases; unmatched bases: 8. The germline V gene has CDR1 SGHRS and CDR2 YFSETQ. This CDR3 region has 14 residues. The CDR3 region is CASVFGTSDYEQYF. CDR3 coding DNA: TGCGCCAGCGTATTCGGGACTAGCGATTACGAGCAGTACTTC.

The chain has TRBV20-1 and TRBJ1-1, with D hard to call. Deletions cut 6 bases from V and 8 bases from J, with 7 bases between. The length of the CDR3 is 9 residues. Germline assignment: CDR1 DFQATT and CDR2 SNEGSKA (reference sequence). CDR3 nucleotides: TGCAGTGCGGGCGGGGAAGCTTTCTTT. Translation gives CSAGGEAFF.

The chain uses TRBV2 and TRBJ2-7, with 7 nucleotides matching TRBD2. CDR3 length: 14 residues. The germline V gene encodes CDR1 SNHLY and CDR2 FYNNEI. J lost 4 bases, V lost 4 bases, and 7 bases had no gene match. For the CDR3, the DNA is TGTGCCAGCAGTGGAGGACTAGAGCAGTACGAGCAGTACTTC. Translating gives CASSGGLEQYEQYF.

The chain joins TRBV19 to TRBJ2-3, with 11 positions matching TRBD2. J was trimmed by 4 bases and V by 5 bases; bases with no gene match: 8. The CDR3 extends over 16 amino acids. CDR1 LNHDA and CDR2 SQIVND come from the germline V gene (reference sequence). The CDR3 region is CASSGSGTSGADTQYF. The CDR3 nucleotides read TGTGCCAGTAGTGGCTCCGGGACTAGCGGCGCAGATACGCAGTATTTT.

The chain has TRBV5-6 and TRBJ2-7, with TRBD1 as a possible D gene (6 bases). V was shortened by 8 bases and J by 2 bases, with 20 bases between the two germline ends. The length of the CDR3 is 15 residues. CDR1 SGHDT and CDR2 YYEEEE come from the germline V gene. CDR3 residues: CASREQGPGPYEQYF. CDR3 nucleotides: TGTGCCAGTCGGGAACAGGGCCCAGGCCCCTACGAGCAGTACTTC.

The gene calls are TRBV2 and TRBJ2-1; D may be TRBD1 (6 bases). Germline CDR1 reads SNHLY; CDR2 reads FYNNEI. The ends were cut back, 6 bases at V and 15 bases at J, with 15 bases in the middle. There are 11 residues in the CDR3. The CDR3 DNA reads TGTGCCAGCAGGGGGGACATTCCAGGGTTCTTC. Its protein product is CASRGDIPGFF. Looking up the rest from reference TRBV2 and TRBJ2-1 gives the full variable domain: EPEVTQTPSHQVTQMGQEVILRCVPISNHLYFYWYRQILGQKVEFLVSFYNNEISEKSEIFDDQFSVERPDGSNFTLKIRSTKLEDSAMYFCASRGDIPGFFGPGTRLTVL.

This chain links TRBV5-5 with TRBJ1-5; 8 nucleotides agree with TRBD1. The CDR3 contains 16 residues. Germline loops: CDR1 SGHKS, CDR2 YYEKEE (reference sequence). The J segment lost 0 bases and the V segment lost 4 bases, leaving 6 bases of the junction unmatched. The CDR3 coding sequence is TGTGCCAGCAGCCTACAGGGGGGCAATAGCAATCAGCCCCAGCATTTT. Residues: CASSLQGGNSNQPQHF.

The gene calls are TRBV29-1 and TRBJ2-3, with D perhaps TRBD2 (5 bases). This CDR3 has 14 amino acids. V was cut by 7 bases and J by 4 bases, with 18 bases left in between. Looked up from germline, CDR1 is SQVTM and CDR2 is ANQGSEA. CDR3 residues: CSDWTLGRSDTQYF. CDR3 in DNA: TGCAGCGATTGGACTCTCGGGCGATCAGATACGCAGTATTTT.

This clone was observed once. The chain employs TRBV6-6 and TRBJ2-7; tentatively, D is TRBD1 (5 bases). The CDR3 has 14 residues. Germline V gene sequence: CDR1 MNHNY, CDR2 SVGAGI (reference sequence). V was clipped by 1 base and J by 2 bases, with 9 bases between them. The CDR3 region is CASSYLDSTYEQYF. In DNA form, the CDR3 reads TGTGCCAGCAGTTACTTAGACAGTACCTACGAGCAGTACTTC.

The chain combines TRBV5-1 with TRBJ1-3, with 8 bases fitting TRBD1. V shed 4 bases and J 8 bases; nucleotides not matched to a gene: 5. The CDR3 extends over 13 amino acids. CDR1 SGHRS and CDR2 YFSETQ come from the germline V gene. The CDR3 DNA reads TGCGCCAGCAGCCTAGGACAGGGTGACACCATATATTTT. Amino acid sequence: CASSLGQGDTIYF.

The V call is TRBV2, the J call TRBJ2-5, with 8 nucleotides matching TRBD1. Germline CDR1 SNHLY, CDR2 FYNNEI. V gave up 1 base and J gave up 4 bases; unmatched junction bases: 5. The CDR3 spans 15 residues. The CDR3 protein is CASSEGTGYRETQYF. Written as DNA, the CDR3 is TGTGCCAGCAGTGAAGGGACAGGGTATAGAGAGACCCAGTACTTC.

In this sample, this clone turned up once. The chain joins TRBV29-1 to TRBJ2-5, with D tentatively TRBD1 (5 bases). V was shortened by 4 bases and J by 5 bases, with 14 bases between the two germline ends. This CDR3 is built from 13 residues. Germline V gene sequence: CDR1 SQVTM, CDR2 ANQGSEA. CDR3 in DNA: TGCAGCGTTGGGTCAGGGTCTTGGGAGACCCAGTACTTC. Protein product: CSVGSGSWETQYF.

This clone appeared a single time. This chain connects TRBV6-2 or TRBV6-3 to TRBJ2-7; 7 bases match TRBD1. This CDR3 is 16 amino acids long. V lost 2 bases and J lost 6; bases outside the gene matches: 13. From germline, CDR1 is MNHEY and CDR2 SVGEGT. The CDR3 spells CASSYLGGQSAGEQYF. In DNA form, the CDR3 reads TGTGCCAGCAGTTACCTTGGGGGACAGTCGGCGGGCGAGCAGTACTTC.

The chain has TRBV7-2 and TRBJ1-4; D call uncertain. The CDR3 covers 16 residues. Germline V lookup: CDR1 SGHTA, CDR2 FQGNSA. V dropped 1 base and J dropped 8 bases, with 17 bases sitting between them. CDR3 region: CASSLGSGPRYEKLFF. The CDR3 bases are TGTGCCAGCAGCTTAGGTTCTGGCCCCCGTTACGAAAAACTGTTTTTT.

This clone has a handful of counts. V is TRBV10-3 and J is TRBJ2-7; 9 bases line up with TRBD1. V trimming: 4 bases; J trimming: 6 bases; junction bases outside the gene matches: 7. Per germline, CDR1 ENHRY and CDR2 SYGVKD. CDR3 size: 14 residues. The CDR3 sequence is CAISAAGTGREQYF. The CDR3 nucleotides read TGTGCCATCAGTGCTGCCGGGACAGGGCGCGAGCAGTACTTC.

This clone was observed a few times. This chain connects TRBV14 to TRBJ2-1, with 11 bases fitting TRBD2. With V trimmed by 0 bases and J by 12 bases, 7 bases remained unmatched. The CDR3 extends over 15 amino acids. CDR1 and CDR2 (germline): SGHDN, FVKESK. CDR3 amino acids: CASSQDLLAGVSQFF. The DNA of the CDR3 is TGTGCCAGCAGCCAAGATCTACTAGCGGGAGTTTCGCAGTTCTTC. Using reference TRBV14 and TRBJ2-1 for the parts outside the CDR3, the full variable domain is EAGVTQFPSHSVIEKGQTVTLRCDPISGHDNLYWYRRVMGKEIKFLLHFVKESKQDESGMPNNRFLAERTGGTYSTLKVQPAELEDSGVYFCASSQDLLAGVSQFFGPGTRLTVL.

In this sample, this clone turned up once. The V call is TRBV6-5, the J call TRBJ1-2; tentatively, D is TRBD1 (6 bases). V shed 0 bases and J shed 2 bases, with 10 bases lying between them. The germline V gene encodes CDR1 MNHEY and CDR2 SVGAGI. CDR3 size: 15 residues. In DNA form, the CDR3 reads TGTGCCAGCAGTTACTCGCTGGGGGCAAACTATGGCTACACCTTC. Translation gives CASSYSLGANYGYTF.

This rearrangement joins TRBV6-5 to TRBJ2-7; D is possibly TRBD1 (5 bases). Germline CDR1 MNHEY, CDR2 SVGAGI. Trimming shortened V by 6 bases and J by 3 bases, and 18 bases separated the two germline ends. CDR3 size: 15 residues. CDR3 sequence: CASRGVGQEYYEQYF. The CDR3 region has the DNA TGTGCCAGCAGAGGGGTGGGGCAGGAGTACTACGAGCAGTACTTC.

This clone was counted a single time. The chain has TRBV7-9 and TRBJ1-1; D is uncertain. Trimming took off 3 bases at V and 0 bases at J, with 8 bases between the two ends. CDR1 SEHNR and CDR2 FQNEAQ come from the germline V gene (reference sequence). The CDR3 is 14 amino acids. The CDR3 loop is CASSFASMNTEAFF. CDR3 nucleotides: TGTGCCAGCAGCTTCGCGAGCATGAACACTGAAGCTTTCTTT.